One sample yielded the 18 T cell receptor beta chains listed below, sequenced in a study of cytomegalovirus exposure and HLA in healthy donors. Primers: 60 Vbeta forward and 13 Jbeta reverse. Clones were read by immunoSEQ multiplex PCR, and TCRdb kept only the in-frame ones, dropping some. This sample has 95,000 to 120,000 clones; 67% occur once, and the top ten carry about 8.5%. Sample: PBMCs. The receptors stem from a man between 18 and 29 years old in good health and CMV-seropositive.

V usage is TRBV19 and J usage is TRBJ2-7; 9 bases fit TRBD1. CDR1 is LNHDA, CDR2 SQIVND, per germline (reference sequence). This CDR3 has 13 amino acids. The trim removed 4 bases at V and 5 bases at J, leaving 3 bases unmatched. CDR3 coding DNA: TGTGCCAGTAGTAGGGGACAGGGAAACGAGCAGTACGTC. This encodes CASSRGQGNEQYV.

This clone was seen a single time. The chain has TRBV7-6 and TRBJ2-7; D unclear. The CDR3 is made up of 13 amino acids. V lost 3 bases to trimming and J lost 3 bases, with 9 bases between them. In germline, CDR1 is SGHVS, CDR2 FNYEAQ. The CDR3 DNA is TGTGCCAGCAGCTTGAGGCTAGGCTACGAGCAGTACGTC. It yields the protein CASSLRLGYEQYV.

This sequence joins TRBV28 and TRBJ1-5; 9 nucleotides align to TRBD1. This CDR3 contains 14 residues. J lost 5 bases, V lost 5 bases, and 4 bases had no gene match. Germline lookup yields CDR1 MDHEN and CDR2 SYDVKM. The CDR3 DNA is TGTGCCAGCAGTAAACGACAGGGGGATCAGCCCCAGCATTTT. It yields the protein CASSKRQGDQPQHF.

This clone was picked up one time. The CDR3, as DNA: TGTGCCAGCTCACCACTAGAGGCGCTATACAATGAGCAGTTCTTC. Amino acid sequence: CASSPLEALYNEQFF. The rearrangement links TRBV18 to TRBJ2-1; D gene uncertain. V lost 1 base and J lost 4, with 11 bases in between. The CDR3 consists of 15 residues. Per the germline V gene, CDR1 is KGHSH and CDR2 is LQKENI.

This rearrangement joins TRBV11-3 to TRBJ1-3; D gene uncertain. CDR1 SGHNT and CDR2 YENEEA come from the germline V gene. CDR3 length: 12 residues. The ends were cut back, 5 bases at V and 5 bases at J, with 7 bases in the middle. The CDR3 nucleotides read TGTGCCAGCAGCCCCAGAAGAAACACCATATATTTT. This encodes CASSPRRNTIYF.

The chain links TRBV7-2 to TRBJ2-3; 7 positions agree with TRBD2. The CDR3 is made up of 19 amino acids. With 1 base clipped from V and 4 bases from J, the junction kept 17 bases outside the gene matches. Germline CDR1 reads SGHTA; CDR2 reads FQGNSA. CDR3 DNA: TGTGCCAGCAGCTTAGTTTTCGGATTGAGCGGGGAGAAGGCAGATACGCAGTATTTT. Its translation: CASSLVFGLSGEKADTQYF. The complete variable domain, with remaining parts taken from reference TRBV7-2 and TRBJ2-3, reads GAGVSQSPSNKVTEKGKDVELRCDPISGHTALYWYRQSLGQGLEFLIYFQGNSAPDKSGLPSDRFSAERTGGSVSTLTIQRTQQEDSAVYLCASSLVFGLSGEKADTQYFGPGTRLTVL.

This clone came up once. V is TRBV5-4 and J is TRBJ1-1; 7 bases map to TRBD1. The CDR3 runs to 14 residues. V shed 5 bases and J 1 base; nucleotides not matched to a gene: 5. Germline V gene data show CDR1 as SGHNT and CDR2 as YYREEE (reference sequence). This CDR3 reads CASRTGQQNTEAFF. CDR3 DNA: TGTGCCAGCAGGACGGGACAGCAGAACACTGAAGCTTTCTTT.

CDR3 nucleotides: TGTGCCAGCTCCCCCCCGGACAGGGGGATTCAAAGGCGTGAAAAACTGTTTTTT. Translating it yields CASSPPDRGIQRREKLFF. The chain links TRBV18 to TRBJ1-4; 10 bases are a match to TRBD1. This CDR3 has 18 residues. Unmatched junction bases numbered 17, after V lost 6 bases and J lost 7 bases. Germline lookup yields CDR1 KGHSH and CDR2 LQKENI.

The V call is TRBV14, the J call TRBJ1-1, with D perhaps matching TRBD1 (6 bases). Trimming left V 6 bases short and J 5 bases short, with 19 bases between. The CDR3 totals 15 residues. Per germline, CDR1 SGHDN and CDR2 FVKESK. The CDR3 protein is CASRPNRGGSTEAFF. CDR3 DNA sequence: TGTGCCAGCAGACCAAATAGGGGGGGGTCTACTGAAGCTTTCTTT.

This clone was counted only a few times. This chain uses TRBV6-1 with TRBJ2-3, with 7 bases fitting TRBD1. Losses at the gene ends were 0 bases for V and 4 bases for J; bases not matched to a gene: 4. The CDR3 runs to 15 residues. Germline-derived CDR1 and CDR2 are MNHNS and SASEGT. CDR3 DNA: TGTGCCAGCAGTGAAGCGCTTCAGGGGGCAGATACGCAGTATTTT. It yields the protein CASSEALQGADTQYF.

V usage is TRBV5-1 and J usage is TRBJ2-5; a possible D gene is TRBD1 (6 bases). Germline CDR1 SGHRS, CDR2 YFSETQ. Trimming took off 3 bases at V and 1 base at J, with 10 bases between the two ends. There are 14 residues in the CDR3. The CDR3 bases are TGCGCCAGCAGCTCAGGGACATCCCAAGAGACCCAGTACTTC. Translated, it gives CASSSGTSQETQYF.

This chain connects TRBV7-8 to TRBJ2-5, with D possibly being TRBD2 (6 bases). Germline CDR1 reads SGHVS; CDR2 reads FQNEAQ. CDR3 length: 15 amino acids. Trimming cost V 1 base and J 4 bases, with 13 bases left between them. CDR3 sequence: CASSLDQLEGETQYF. The CDR3 nucleotides read TGTGCCAGCAGCTTAGATCAATTGGAGGGAGAGACCCAGTACTTC.

The V call is TRBV9, the J call TRBJ1-2; D is undetermined. Germline CDR1 SGDLS, CDR2 YYNGEE. CDR3 length: 14 amino acids. Trimming cost V 0 bases and J 0 bases, with 6 bases left between them. CDR3 nucleotide sequence: TGTGCCAGCAGCGTAGTGGGAGCTAACTATGGCTACACCTTC. It encodes CASSVVGANYGYTF.

A single count supports this clone. The rearrangement joins TRBV11-3 to TRBJ2-2, with 7 nucleotides matching TRBD2. Looked up from germline, CDR1 is SGHNT and CDR2 is YENEEA. The trim removed 8 bases at V and 4 bases at J, leaving 7 bases unmatched. The CDR3 has 14 amino acids. DNA of the CDR3: TGTGCCAGCGAACCCCAGCGGGGCACCGGGGAGCTGTTTTTT. Residues: CASEPQRGTGELFF.

The J gene is TRBJ2-5, the V gene TRBV18, with 8 bases matching TRBD1. This CDR3 has 14 residues. The germline V gene encodes CDR1 KGHSH and CDR2 LQKENI. The junction had 7 bases not matched to a gene; V was cut back by 5 bases and J by 5 bases. Here the CDR3 DNA reads TGTGCCAGCTCAATTCAGGGGGCAGCGGAGACCCAGTACTTC. It yields the protein CASSIQGAAETQYF.

The gene calls are TRBV5-1 and TRBJ1-2, with D unclear. The CDR3 sequence is 16 residues long. CDR1 SGHRS and CDR2 YFSETQ come from the germline V gene. V was trimmed by 0 bases and J by 8 bases, leaving 20 bases between them. In nucleotides, the CDR3 is TGCGCCAGCAGCTTGGGGGCAGGACTTGAGGGAAGAGGCTACACCTTC. This sequence encodes CASSLGAGLEGRGYTF. Based on the CDR3 plus reference TRBV5-1 and TRBJ1-2, the full variable domain is KAGVTQTPRYLIKTRGQQVTLSCSPISGHRSVSWYQQTPGQGLQFLFEYFSETQRNKGNFPGRFSGRQFSNSRSEMNVSTLELGDSALYLCASSLGAGLEGRGYTFGSGTRLTVV.

This chain joins TRBV30 and TRBJ1-3, with D hard to call. The V end was cut by 5 bases, the J end by 7 bases, with 18 bases between. This CDR3 is 14 amino acids long. Looked up from germline, CDR1 is GTSNPN and CDR2 is SVGIG (reference sequence). CDR3 bases: TGTGCCTGGGCGACCAATAATCTAGCGAACACCATATATTTT. Translated, it gives CAWATNNLANTIYF.

This chain joins TRBV5-8 and TRBJ2-5; D not resolved. The CDR3 extends over 14 amino acids. Germline V lookup: CDR1 SGHTS, CDR2 YDEGEE. Between the trimmed V and J ends, which lost 1 base and 5 bases, there was a span of 12 bases. CDR3 sequence: CASSLLSLRETQYF. DNA for the CDR3: TGTGCCAGCAGCTTGCTGTCATTGAGGGAGACCCAGTACTTC.